Listed below are T cell receptor beta chains from one sample, sequenced in a study of blood T cells in healthy people across ages. From the 5' RACE reads, TCRdb called clonotypes with MiXCR, one entry per CDR3 protein. Seen here are around 1.5 million distinct CDR3 sequences, about 35% observed once, and the top ten hold approximately 11%. Specimen: blood. All receptors derive from a woman aged 25 to 39 in good health. The CDR3 runs from the conserved cysteine through the conserved F or W. D genes are given only for firm matches. Size is omitted from some rows. Given values are once, few, many or a class for expanded clones.

CDR3 protein: CASSLGTENGQPQHF; CDR3 DNA: TGTGCCAGCAGTTTAGGGACAGAAAACGGTCAGCCCCAGCATTTT; clone size: .; J gene: TRBJ1-5; V gene: TRBV12-3/TRBV12-4; D gene: .
CDR3 protein: CSARDYVDSSYEQYF; CDR3 DNA: TGCAGTGCTAGAGATTATGTCGATAGCTCCTACGAGCAGTACTTC; clone size: few; J gene: TRBJ2-7; V gene: TRBV20-1; D gene: .
CDR3 protein: CASSLPAVSSYNEQFF; CDR3 DNA: TGTGCCAGCAGTTTACCAGCTGTGAGCTCCTACAATGAGCAGTTCTTC; clone size: .; J gene: TRBJ2-1; V gene: TRBV28; D gene: .
CDR3 protein: CASRVTGRTEAFF; CDR3 DNA: TGTGCCAGCAGGGTTACAGGGAGGACTGAAGCTTTCTTT; clone size: .; J gene: TRBJ1-1; V gene: TRBV6-6; D gene: .
CDR3 protein: CASSLRVRDNEQFF; CDR3 DNA: TGTGCCAGCAGTCTTCGTGTCAGGGATAATGAGCAGTTCTTC; clone size: many; J gene: TRBJ2-1; V gene: TRBV12-3/TRBV12-4; D gene: .
CDR3 protein: CSGLPGQGRQPQHF; CDR3 DNA: TGCAGTGGTCTGCCGGGACAGGGACGTCAGCCCCAGCATTTT; clone size: .; J gene: TRBJ1-5; V gene: TRBV20-1; D gene: TRBD1
CDR3 protein: CSARAKERYLSYNEQFF; CDR3 DNA: TGCAGCGCCCGGGCCAAGGAACGGTACCTCTCCTACAATGAGCAGTTCTTC; clone size: .; J gene: TRBJ2-1; V gene: TRBV20-1; D gene: .
CDR3 protein: CSVARGQETQYF; CDR3 DNA: TGCAGCGTTGCCAGGGGGCAAGAGACCCAGTACTTC; clone size: once; J gene: TRBJ2-5; V gene: TRBV29-1; D gene: TRBD1
CDR3 protein: CASSLWGQGSHEQYF; CDR3 DNA: TGTGCCAGCAGTTTATGGGGACAGGGATCCCACGAGCAGTACTTC; clone size: many; J gene: TRBJ2-7; V gene: TRBV27; D gene: TRBD1
CDR3 protein: CASSLARDTGYTF; CDR3 DNA: TGTGCCAGCAGCTTAGCGCGGGATACGGGCTACACCTTC; clone size: .; J gene: TRBJ1-2; V gene: TRBV7-2; D gene: .
CDR3 protein: CATSDPLTGGLETQYF; CDR3 DNA: TGTGCCACCAGTGATCCCCTGACAGGGGGCCTCGAGACCCAGTACTTC; clone size: few; J gene: TRBJ2-5; V gene: TRBV24-1; D gene: TRBD1
CDR3 protein: CASSYGRAGDTQYF; CDR3 DNA: TGCGCCAGCAGCTATGGGAGGGCCGGGGATACGCAGTATTTT; clone size: .; J gene: TRBJ2-3; V gene: TRBV5-1; D gene: TRBD2
CDR3 protein: CASSQEKAFHEQYF; CDR3 DNA: TGTGCCAGCAGCCAAGAAAAAGCCTTCCATGAGCAGTACTTC; clone size: .; J gene: TRBJ2-5; V gene: TRBV4-2; D gene: .
CDR3 protein: CSAPPGGVEAFF; CDR3 DNA: TGCAGTGCTCCCCCGGGAGGGGTCGAAGCTTTCTTT; clone size: once; J gene: TRBJ1-1; V gene: TRBV20-1; D gene: .
CDR3 protein: CASSLAQGQGYTF; CDR3 DNA: TGTGCCAGCAGCTTAGCCCAGGGGCAAGGCTACACCTTC; clone size: .; J gene: TRBJ1-2; V gene: TRBV7-9; D gene: .